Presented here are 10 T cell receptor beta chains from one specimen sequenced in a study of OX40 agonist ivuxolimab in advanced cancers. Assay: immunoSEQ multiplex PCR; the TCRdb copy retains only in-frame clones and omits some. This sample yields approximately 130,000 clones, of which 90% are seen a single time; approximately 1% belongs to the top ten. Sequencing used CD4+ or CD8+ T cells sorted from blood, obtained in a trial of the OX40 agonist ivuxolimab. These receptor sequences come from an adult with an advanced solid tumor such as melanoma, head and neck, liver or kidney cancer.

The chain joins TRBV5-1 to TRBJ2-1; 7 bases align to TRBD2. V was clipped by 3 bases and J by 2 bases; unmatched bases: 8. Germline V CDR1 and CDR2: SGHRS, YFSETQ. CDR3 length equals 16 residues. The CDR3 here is CASSSIGGRAYNEQFF. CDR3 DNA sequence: TGCGCCAGCAGCTCCATAGGAGGGAGGGCCTACAATGAGCAGTTCTTC.

The CDR3 DNA sequence: TGTGCCAGCAGTAACAGGGGCTCTGGAAACACCATATATTTT. It codes for CASSNRGSGNTIYF. The chain carries TRBV28 and TRBJ1-3; 7 nucleotides align to TRBD1. The CDR3 totals 14 residues. Germline assignment: CDR1 MDHEN and CDR2 SYDVKM. The junction had 1 base not matched to a gene; V was cut back by 5 bases and J by 0 bases.

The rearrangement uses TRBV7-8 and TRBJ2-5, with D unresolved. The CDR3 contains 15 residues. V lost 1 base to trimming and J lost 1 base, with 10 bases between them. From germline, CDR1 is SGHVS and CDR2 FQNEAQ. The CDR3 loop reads CASSLGQAIQETQYF. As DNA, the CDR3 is TGTGCCAGCAGCTTAGGACAAGCGATCCAAGAGACCCAGTACTTC.

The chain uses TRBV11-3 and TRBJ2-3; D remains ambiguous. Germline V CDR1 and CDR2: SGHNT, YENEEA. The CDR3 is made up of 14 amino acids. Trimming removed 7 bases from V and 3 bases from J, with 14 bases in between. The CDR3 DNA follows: TGTGCCAGCACCAACAGAAGAATTACAGATACGCAGTATTTT. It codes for CASTNRRITDTQYF. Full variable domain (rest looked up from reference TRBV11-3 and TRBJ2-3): EAGVVQSPRYKIIEKKQPVAFWCNPISGHNTLYWYLQNLGQGPELLIRYENEEAVDDSQLPKDRFSAERLKGVDSTLKIQPAELGDSAVYLCASTNRRITDTQYFGPGTRLTVL.

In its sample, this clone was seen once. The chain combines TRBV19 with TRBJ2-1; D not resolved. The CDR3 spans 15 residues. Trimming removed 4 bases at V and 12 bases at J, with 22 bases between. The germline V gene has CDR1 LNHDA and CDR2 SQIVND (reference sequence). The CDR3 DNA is TGTGCCAGTAGTACTGACTGGGGTTTAGTGTGGGTGCAGTTCTTC. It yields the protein CASSTDWGLVWVQFF.

The CDR3 bases are TGTGCCAGCAGTTACTCGCCCTGGGCGGGCACCGGGGAGCTGTTTTTT. Translation gives CASSYSPWAGTGELFF. V and J are TRBV6-5 and TRBJ2-2, with a possible D match to TRBD2 (5 bases). Germline V gene sequence: CDR1 MNHEY, CDR2 SVGAGI. V was shortened by 0 bases and J by 4 bases, with 12 bases between the two germline ends. This CDR3 has 16 residues.

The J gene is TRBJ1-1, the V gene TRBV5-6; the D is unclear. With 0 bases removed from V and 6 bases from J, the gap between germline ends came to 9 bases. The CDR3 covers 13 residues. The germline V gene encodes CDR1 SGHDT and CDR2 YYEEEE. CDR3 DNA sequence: TGTGCCAGCAGCTTGGTGGTAGGAGCTGAAGCTTTCTTT. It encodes CASSLVVGAEAFF. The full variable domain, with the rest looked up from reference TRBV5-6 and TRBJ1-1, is DAGVTQSPTHLIKTRGQQVTLRCSPKSGHDTVSWYQQALGQGPQFIFQYYEEEERQRGNFPDRFSGHQFPNYSSELNVNALLLGDSALYLCASSLVVGAEAFFGQGTRLTVV.

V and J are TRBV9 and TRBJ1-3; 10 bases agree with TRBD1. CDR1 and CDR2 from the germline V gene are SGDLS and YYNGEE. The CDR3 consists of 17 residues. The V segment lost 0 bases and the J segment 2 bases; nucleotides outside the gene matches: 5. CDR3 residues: CASSVGTGGLAGNTIYF. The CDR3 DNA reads TGTGCCAGCAGCGTAGGGACAGGGGGTTTAGCTGGAAACACCATATATTTT.

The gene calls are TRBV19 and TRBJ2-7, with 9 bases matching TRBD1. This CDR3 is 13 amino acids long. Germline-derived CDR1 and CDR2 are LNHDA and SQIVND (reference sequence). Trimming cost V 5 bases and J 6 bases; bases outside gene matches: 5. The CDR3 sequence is CASSWTGDSEQYF. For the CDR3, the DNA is TGTGCCAGTAGTTGGACAGGGGATAGCGAGCAGTACTTC.

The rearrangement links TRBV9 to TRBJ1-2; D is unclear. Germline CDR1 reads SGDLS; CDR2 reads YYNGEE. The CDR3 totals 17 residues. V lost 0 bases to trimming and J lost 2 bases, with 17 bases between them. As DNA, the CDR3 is TGTGCCAGCAGCGTAGAAAGAGTGCCGCTAAGGAACTATGGCTACACCTTC. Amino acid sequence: CASSVERVPLRNYGYTF.